This T cell receptor (beta chain) was captured in a study of T and B cells in COVID-19 patients. The sample holds many counts of this clonotype. BIOMED2 TRB-A/B primer pools were used in multiplex TRB PCR. TCRdb recomputed calls from the multiplex PCR reads with MiXCR, one row per CDR3 protein. The sample holds some 13,000 distinct CDR3 sequences; around 25% are singletons and the top ten take 3.5% to 4.5%. From blood, about 250-500 ng of genomic DNA served as TRB template. The CDR3 extends over 15 amino acids. Germline assignment: CDR1 MNHEY and CDR2 SVGAGI. V was clipped by 0 bases and J by 6 bases; unmatched bases: 2.

The TCR comes from a human donor who had recovered from COVID-19. The specimen sequenced was blood. This chain joins TRBV6-5 and TRBJ2-1, with 10 bases identical to TRBD2. The CDR3 loop reads CASSYSLAGVNEQFF. The CDR3 bases are TGTGCCAGCAGTTACTCGCTAGCGGGGGTCAATGAGCAGTTCTTC.